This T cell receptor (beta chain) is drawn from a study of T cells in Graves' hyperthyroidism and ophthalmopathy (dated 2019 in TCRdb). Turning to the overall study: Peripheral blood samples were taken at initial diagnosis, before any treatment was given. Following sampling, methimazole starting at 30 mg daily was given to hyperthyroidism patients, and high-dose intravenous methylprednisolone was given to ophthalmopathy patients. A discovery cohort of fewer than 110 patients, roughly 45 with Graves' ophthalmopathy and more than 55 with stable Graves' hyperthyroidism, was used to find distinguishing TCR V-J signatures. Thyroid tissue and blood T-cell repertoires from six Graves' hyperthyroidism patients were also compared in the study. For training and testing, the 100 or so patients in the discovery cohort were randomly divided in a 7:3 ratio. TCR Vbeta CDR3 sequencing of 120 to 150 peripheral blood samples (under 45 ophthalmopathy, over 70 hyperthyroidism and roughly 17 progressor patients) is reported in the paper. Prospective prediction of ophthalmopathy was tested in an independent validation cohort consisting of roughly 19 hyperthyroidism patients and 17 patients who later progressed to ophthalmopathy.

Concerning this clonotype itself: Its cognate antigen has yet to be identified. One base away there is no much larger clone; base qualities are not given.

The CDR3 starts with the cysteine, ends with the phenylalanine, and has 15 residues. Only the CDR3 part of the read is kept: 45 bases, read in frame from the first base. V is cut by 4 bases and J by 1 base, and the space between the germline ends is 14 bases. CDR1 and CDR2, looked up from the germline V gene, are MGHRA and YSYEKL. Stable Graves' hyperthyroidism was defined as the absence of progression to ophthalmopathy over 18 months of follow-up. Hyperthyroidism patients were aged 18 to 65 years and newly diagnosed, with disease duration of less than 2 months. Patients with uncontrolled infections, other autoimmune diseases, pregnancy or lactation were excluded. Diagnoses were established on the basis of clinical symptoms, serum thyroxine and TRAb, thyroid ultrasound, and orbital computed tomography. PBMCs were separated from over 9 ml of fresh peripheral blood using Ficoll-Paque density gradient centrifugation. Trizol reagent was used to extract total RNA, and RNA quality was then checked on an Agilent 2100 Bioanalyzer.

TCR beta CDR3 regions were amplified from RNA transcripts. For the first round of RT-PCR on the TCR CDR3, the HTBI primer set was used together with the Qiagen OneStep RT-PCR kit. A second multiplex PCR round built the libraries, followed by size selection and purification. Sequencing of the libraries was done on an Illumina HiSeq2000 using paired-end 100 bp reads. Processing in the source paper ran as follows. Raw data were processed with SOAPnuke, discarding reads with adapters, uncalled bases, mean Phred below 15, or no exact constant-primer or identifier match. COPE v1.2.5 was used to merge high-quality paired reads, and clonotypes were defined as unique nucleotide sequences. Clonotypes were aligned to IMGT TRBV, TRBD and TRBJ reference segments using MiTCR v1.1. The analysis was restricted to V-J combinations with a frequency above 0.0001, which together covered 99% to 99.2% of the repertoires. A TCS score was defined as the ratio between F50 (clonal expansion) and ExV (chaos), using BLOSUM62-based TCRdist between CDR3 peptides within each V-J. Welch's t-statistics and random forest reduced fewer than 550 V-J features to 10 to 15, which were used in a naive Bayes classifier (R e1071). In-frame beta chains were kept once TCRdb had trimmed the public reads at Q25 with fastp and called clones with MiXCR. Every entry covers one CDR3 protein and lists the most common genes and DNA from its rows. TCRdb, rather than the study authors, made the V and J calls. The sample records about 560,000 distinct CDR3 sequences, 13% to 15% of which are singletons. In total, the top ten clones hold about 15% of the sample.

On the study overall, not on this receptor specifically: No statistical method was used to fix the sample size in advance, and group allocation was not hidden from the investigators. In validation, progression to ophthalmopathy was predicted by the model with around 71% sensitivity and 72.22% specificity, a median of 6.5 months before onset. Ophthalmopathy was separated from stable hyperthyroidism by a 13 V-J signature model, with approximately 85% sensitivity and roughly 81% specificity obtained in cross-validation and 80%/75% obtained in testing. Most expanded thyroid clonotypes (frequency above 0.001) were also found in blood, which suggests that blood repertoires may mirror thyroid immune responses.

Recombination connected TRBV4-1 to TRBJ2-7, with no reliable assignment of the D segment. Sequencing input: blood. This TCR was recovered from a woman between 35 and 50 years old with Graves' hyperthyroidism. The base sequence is TGCGCCAGCAGCCCATCTATCGCGCCTTCCTACGAGCAGTACTTC. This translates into CASSPSIAPSYEQYF.